These 13 T cell receptor beta chains were sequenced from one sample in a study of technical replicates of blood from a few donors. Method: immunoSEQ multiplex PCR; TCRdb's copy keeps in-frame clones and lacks some. The sample includes some 80,000 clones, about 97% of them seen just once. Sample: T cells isolated from PBMCs. The receptors here all came from a human donor in good health.

V is TRBV29-1 and J is TRBJ1-5, with TRBD1 identical over 7 bases. The germline V gene has CDR1 SQVTM and CDR2 ANQGSEA. This CDR3 is built from 15 residues. The V gene end was trimmed by 0 bases and the J gene end by 5 bases; junction bases not matched to a gene: 7. The CDR3 bases are TGCAGCGTTGAAGATGGGGCAGGGGGACATCAGCCCCAGCATTTT. Translated, it gives CSVEDGAGGHQPQHF.

The J gene is TRBJ2-1, the V gene TRBV27; TRBD2 aligns across 7 bases. The CDR3 consists of 14 residues. Per the germline V gene, CDR1 is MNHEY and CDR2 is SMNVEV (reference sequence). J lost 6 bases, V lost 3 bases, and 5 bases had no gene match. The CDR3 loop reads CASSFGTTLNEQFF. CDR3 DNA: TGTGCCAGCAGTTTCGGGACTACACTCAATGAGCAGTTCTTC.

The chain is built from TRBV30 and TRBJ2-7, with 11 bases aligning to TRBD2. The CDR3 totals 14 residues. From germline, CDR1 is GTSNPN and CDR2 SVGIG (reference sequence). Trimming removed 2 bases from V and 3 bases from J; junction bases left unmatched: 3. The CDR3 DNA follows: TGTGCCTGGAGTAGACTAGCGGGAAACTACGAGCAGTACTTC. Residues: CAWSRLAGNYEQYF.

This clone was observed a handful of times. The chain recombines TRBV5-6 with TRBJ2-7; D is possibly TRBD2 (6 bases). This CDR3 region has 13 residues. V gave up 0 bases and J gave up 5 bases, with 9 bases separating them. The germline V gene encodes CDR1 SGHDT and CDR2 YYEEEE. CDR3 in DNA: TGTGCCAGCAGCTTGGCGGGAGTACACGAGCAGTACTTC. Translated: CASSLAGVHEQYF.

The chain combines TRBV5-1 with TRBJ1-2, with D possibly being TRBD1 (6 bases). From germline, CDR1 is SGHRS and CDR2 YFSETQ. This CDR3 contains 13 residues. V was shortened by 2 bases and J by 4 bases, with 9 bases between the two germline ends. The CDR3 sequence: CASSLQGSYGYTF. The CDR3 nucleotides are TGCGCCAGCAGCTTACAGGGAAGCTATGGCTACACCTTC.

V gene TRBV7-8 combines with J gene TRBJ2-7; TRBD2 might be the D (5 bases). Trimming removed 5 bases from V and 2 bases from J, with 13 bases in between. In germline, CDR1 is SGHVS, CDR2 FQNEAQ. There are 14 residues in the CDR3. The CDR3 coding sequence is TGTGCCAGCAGCGCCGGACGGGATGCCTACGAGCAGTACTTC. Translation gives CASSAGRDAYEQYF.

The chain carries TRBV29-1 and TRBJ2-3, with 11 bases lining up with TRBD2. Germline V gene sequence: CDR1 SQVTM, CDR2 ANQGSEA. V lost 7 bases and J lost 0; bases outside the gene matches: 6. The CDR3 sequence is 15 residues long. The DNA of the CDR3 is TGCAGCGCAGGGACTAGCGGAACTAGCACAGATACGCAGTATTTT. This sequence encodes CSAGTSGTSTDTQYF.

The rearrangement links TRBV4-1 to TRBJ2-5, with 13 positions matching TRBD2. The CDR3 loop spans 16 amino acids. Germline values: CDR1 MGHRA, CDR2 YSYEKL. The J segment lost 7 bases and the V segment lost 4 bases, leaving 9 bases of the junction unmatched. Here the CDR3 DNA reads TGCGCCAGCAGCCTACACCGGACTAGCGGGAGAGGGACCCAGTACTTC. Its translation: CASSLHRTSGRGTQYF.

The chain employs TRBV2 and TRBJ2-2; 11 nucleotides align to TRBD1. This CDR3 comprises 18 residues. With 3 bases clipped from V and 1 base from J, the junction kept 7 bases outside the gene matches. Germline assignment: CDR1 SNHLY and CDR2 FYNNEI. CDR3 residues: CASSEEGTGGMNTGELFF. CDR3 nucleotide sequence: TGTGCCAGCAGTGAGGAAGGGACAGGGGGGATGAACACCGGGGAGCTGTTTTTT.

This clone was seen a few times. The chain couples TRBV9 to TRBJ1-5; D uncertain. With 3 bases removed from V and 2 bases from J, the gap between germline ends came to 9 bases. There are 14 residues in the CDR3. Germline V gene lookup returns CDR1 SGDLS and CDR2 YYNGEE. The CDR3 sequence is CASSALAGNQPQHF. CDR3 DNA sequence: TGTGCCAGCAGCGCCCTGGCTGGCAATCAGCCCCAGCATTTT.

The chain has TRBV6-5 and TRBJ1-4; 12 bases agree with TRBD1. Trimming took 2 bases from V and 7 from J; bases not matched to a gene: 5. CDR3 length equals 16 residues. The germline V gene encodes CDR1 MNHEY and CDR2 SVGAGI. CDR3 bases: TGTGCCAGCAGTTACCGGGACAGGGGGCGCGGTGAAAAACTGTTTTTT. Its protein product is CASSYRDRGRGEKLFF.

The rearrangement joins TRBV9 to TRBJ2-3; 7 bases agree with TRBD1. V lost 3 bases and J lost 2; bases outside the gene matches: 9. Germline lookup yields CDR1 SGDLS and CDR2 YYNGEE. The CDR3 runs 16 residues. CDR3 coding DNA: TGTGCCAGCAGCGCCCGCCGGGACAGAGTCACAGATACGCAGTATTTT. The encoded protein is CASSARRDRVTDTQYF.

The rearrangement links TRBV9 to TRBJ2-3, with 10 bases fitting TRBD1. In germline, CDR1 is SGDLS, CDR2 YYNGEE. The CDR3 loop spans 16 amino acids. With 0 bases clipped from V and 4 bases from J, the junction kept 5 bases outside the gene matches. The CDR3 reads CASSVALGQGADTQYF. The CDR3 bases are TGTGCCAGCAGCGTAGCCCTTGGACAGGGGGCAGATACGCAGTATTTT.